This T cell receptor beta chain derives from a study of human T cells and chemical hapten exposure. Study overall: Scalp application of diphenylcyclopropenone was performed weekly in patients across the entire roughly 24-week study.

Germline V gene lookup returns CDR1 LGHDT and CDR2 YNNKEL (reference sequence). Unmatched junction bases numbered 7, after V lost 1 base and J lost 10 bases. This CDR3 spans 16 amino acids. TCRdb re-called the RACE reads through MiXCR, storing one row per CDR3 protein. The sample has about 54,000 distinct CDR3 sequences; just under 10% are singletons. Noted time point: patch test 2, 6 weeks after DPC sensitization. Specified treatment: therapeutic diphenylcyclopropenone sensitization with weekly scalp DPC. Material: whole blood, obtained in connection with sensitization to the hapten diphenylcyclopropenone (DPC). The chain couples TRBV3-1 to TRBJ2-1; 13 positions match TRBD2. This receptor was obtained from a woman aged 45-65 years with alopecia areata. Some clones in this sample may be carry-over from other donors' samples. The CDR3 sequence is CASSQAGTSGVREQFF. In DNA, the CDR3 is TGTGCCAGCAGCCAAGCCGGGACTAGCGGGGTGCGAGAGCAGTTCTTC.